The next 29 T cell receptor beta chains were all read from a single sample in a study of blood T cell repertoires in COVID-19. The assay was immunoSEQ multiplex PCR, and TCRdb's table has in-frame clones only and misses some. This table holds approximately 140,000 clones, about 80% found once. The sample was peripheral blood. All receptors derive from a man aged 35 to 55 with active or convalescent COVID-19.

This clone has at least ten counts. This sequence joins TRBV29-1 and TRBJ2-3; 11 nucleotides align to TRBD1. Germline assignment: CDR1 SQVTM and CDR2 ANQGSEA. The CDR3 is 14 residues long. The V segment lost 6 bases and the J segment 5 bases; nucleotides outside the gene matches: 7. The CDR3 loop reads CSVSGQGDVDTQYF. For the CDR3, the DNA is TGCAGCGTCTCGGGACAGGGGGATGTAGATACGCAGTATTTT.

The gene calls are TRBV3-1 (or the pseudogene TRBV3-2) and TRBJ2-3, with D unclear. The CDR3 is made up of 12 amino acids. Looked up from germline, CDR1 is LGHDT and CDR2 is YNNKEL (reference sequence). Trimming took 3 bases from V and 2 from J, leaving 3 bases between them. In nucleotides, the CDR3 is TGTGCCAGCAGCCAGTACACAGATACGCAGTATTTT. Protein sequence: CASSQYTDTQYF.

The count of this clone is one. CDR3 bases: TGTGCCAGCAGTGAAATGGGACTAGCCACAGATACGCAGTATTTT. This codes for CASSEMGLATDTQYF. V and J are TRBV2 and TRBJ2-3; TRBD2 matches at 9 bases. CDR1 and CDR2 from the germline V gene are SNHLY and FYNNEI. The CDR3 sequence is 15 residues long. Unmatched junction bases numbered 2, after V lost 2 bases and J lost 2 bases.

The chain carries TRBV11-2 and TRBJ1-2; no clear D. The CDR3 covers 15 residues. Germline-derived CDR1 and CDR2 are SGHAT and FQNNGV. The V gene lost 0 bases and the J gene lost 4 bases, with 12 bases spanning the gap. CDR3 amino acids: CASSLDREGIYGYTF. CDR3 nucleotide sequence: TGTGCCAGCAGCTTAGATCGAGAGGGAATCTATGGCTACACCTTC.

The chain carries TRBV20-1 and TRBJ2-1; the match to TRBD1 covers 11 bases. V was clipped by 3 bases and J by 7 bases; unmatched bases: 5. The CDR3 covers 14 residues. Germline V lookup: CDR1 DFQATT, CDR2 SNEGSKA (reference sequence). For the CDR3, the DNA is TGCAGTGCTAGTGGACAGGGGGCAAGGAATGAGCAGTTCTTC. It encodes CSASGQGARNEQFF.

V is TRBV10-3 and J is TRBJ1-6; D is perhaps TRBD1 (6 bases). In germline, CDR1 is ENHRY, CDR2 SYGVKD. Trimming took off 6 bases at V and 5 bases at J, with 11 bases between the two ends. This CDR3 is built from 14 residues. In nucleotides, the CDR3 is TGTGCCATCAGGGGGACACCTAATAATTCACCCCTCCACTTT. It codes for CAIRGTPNNSPLHF.

The chain couples TRBV10-3 to TRBJ1-6; 8 positions agree with TRBD1. V was clipped by 6 bases and J by 11 bases; unmatched bases: 3. Germline values: CDR1 ENHRY, CDR2 SYGVKD. There are 12 residues in the CDR3. The CDR3 DNA reads as TGTGCCATCAGGGGACAGGACCCACCCCTCCACTTT. It is translated as CAIRGQDPPLHF.

The rearrangement links TRBV5-1 to TRBJ2-1, with D perhaps TRBD2 (5 bases). Trimming took off 0 bases at V and 0 bases at J, with 10 bases between the two ends. The CDR3 covers 16 residues. Germline lookup yields CDR1 SGHRS and CDR2 YFSETQ. This CDR3 is CASSLEASSSYNEQFF. In DNA form, the CDR3 reads TGCGCCAGCAGCTTGGAGGCTAGCAGCTCCTACAATGAGCAGTTCTTC.

The V call is TRBV5-1, the J call TRBJ1-3; TRBD1 matches at 9 bases. V shed 4 bases and J 4 bases; nucleotides not matched to a gene: 6. Germline values: CDR1 SGHRS, CDR2 YFSETQ. This CDR3 is 15 amino acids long. CDR3 coding DNA: TGCGCCAGCAGCCCGACAGGGGGTCCCGGAAACACCATATATTTT. Its protein product is CASSPTGGPGNTIYF.

Only one count was recorded for this clone. This chain joins TRBV4-3 and TRBJ2-1, with 10 bases matching TRBD2. This CDR3 has 15 residues. Germline values: CDR1 LGHNA, CDR2 YSLEER. The J segment lost 9 bases and the V segment lost 0 bases, leaving 5 bases of the junction unmatched. The CDR3 nucleotides are TGCGCCAGCAGCCAAGAAGCTAGCGGGGGCGGTGAGCAGTTCTTC. This sequence encodes CASSQEASGGGEQFF.

V usage is TRBV5-1 and J usage is TRBJ2-7; D is perhaps TRBD2 (5 bases). The CDR3 is made up of 12 amino acids. The germline V gene encodes CDR1 SGHRS and CDR2 YFSETQ. Trimming removed 3 bases at V and 7 bases at J, with 11 bases between. CDR3 nucleotides: TGCGCCAGCAGCTCCCCGAGGGCAGAGCAGTACTTC. Translating it yields CASSSPRAEQYF.

This chain connects TRBV25-1 to TRBJ1-6; no definite D call. The CDR3 is made up of 14 amino acids. The ends were cut back, 4 bases at V and 9 bases at J, with 13 bases in the middle. In germline, CDR1 is MGHDK, CDR2 SYGVNS. CDR3 DNA: TGTGCCAGCAGTGTCCAGGCGGGGAGTTCACCCCTCCACTTT. The encoded protein is CASSVQAGSSPLHF.

The table lists this clone with many counts. This specimen includes other DNA sequences encoding the same CDR3. The V gene is TRBV6-5, the J gene TRBJ2-7, with D perhaps matching TRBD1 (6 bases). The V and J ends lost 0 bases and 0 bases respectively, with 6 bases between them. Germline-derived CDR1 and CDR2 are MNHEY and SVGAGI. The length of the CDR3 is 14 residues. This CDR3 reads CASSYSRGSYEQYF. DNA for the CDR3: TGTGCCAGCAGTTACTCCAGGGGCTCCTACGAGCAGTACTTC.

The gene calls are TRBV7-2 and TRBJ2-1; TRBD1 aligns across 8 bases. The length of the CDR3 is 12 residues. Germline values: CDR1 SGHTA, CDR2 FQGNSA. V lost 5 bases, J lost 16 bases, and 10 bases stayed unmatched. CDR3 region: CASSALDRGGFF. CDR3 sequence (DNA): TGTGCCAGCAGCGCCCTAGACAGGGGAGGTTTCTTC.

This chain joins TRBV27 and TRBJ1-4; no definite D call. Germline CDR1 and CDR2: MNHEY and SMNVEV (reference sequence). Trimming took off 5 bases at V and 10 bases at J, with 17 bases between the two ends. The CDR3 extends over 14 amino acids. CDR3 bases: TGTGCCAGCAGTGTGCGTCCCGAGGAGGGAAAACTGTTTTTT. Its translation: CASSVRPEEGKLFF.

This clone has just a few counts. The rearrangement joins TRBV5-4 to TRBJ2-1; 8 bases map to TRBD2. V gave up 4 bases and J gave up 3 bases; unmatched junction bases: 9. The CDR3 has 16 amino acids. CDR1 is SGHNT, CDR2 YYREEE, per germline (reference sequence). The CDR3 DNA reads TGTGCCAGCAGCCTATATTCCGGGGGGGGCTACAATGAGCAGTTCTTC. Protein product: CASSLYSGGGYNEQFF.

The V gene is TRBV6-6, the J gene TRBJ1-4; TRBD1 is a possible D gene (5 bases). The CDR3 loop spans 14 amino acids. Germline CDR1 reads MNHNY; CDR2 reads SVGAGI (reference sequence). Trimming removed 4 bases from V and 7 bases from J, with 13 bases in between. The CDR3 nucleotides are TGTGCCAGCAGTTTCTTAGGGGTGGGTGAAAAACTGTTTTTT. This codes for CASSFLGVGEKLFF.

The gene calls are TRBV23-1 and TRBJ2-5; the D is unclear. TRBV23-1 is an open reading frame, and its role is uncertain. The CDR3 totals 14 residues. V was clipped by 3 bases and J by 4 bases, with 12 bases between them. The CDR3 sequence: CASSHATCPETQYF. The CDR3 DNA sequence: TGCGCCAGCAGTCACGCGACTTGTCCAGAGACCCAGTACTTC.

This chain links TRBV29-1 with TRBJ2-1; D is undetermined. With 1 base removed from V and 2 bases from J, the gap between germline ends came to 12 bases. CDR1 is SQVTM, CDR2 ANQGSEA, per germline. CDR3 length: 15 residues. CDR3 coding DNA: TGCAGCGTTGAAGTAACAAGTTCTCCCTACAATGAGCAGTTCTTC. It specifies CSVEVTSSPYNEQFF.

J is TRBJ2-7 and V is TRBV9; 9 bases fit TRBD1. This CDR3 spans 16 amino acids. Germline V gene data show CDR1 as SGDLS and CDR2 as YYNGEE. The J segment lost 2 bases and the V segment lost 0 bases, leaving 6 bases of the junction unmatched. In nucleotides, the CDR3 is TGTGCCAGCAGCGTAGCCCCGGGACAGGGCCCCTACGAGCAGTACTTC. As protein: CASSVAPGQGPYEQYF.

This clone was picked up one time. The chain employs TRBV6-5 and TRBJ2-6; D unclear. This CDR3 comprises 14 residues. V lost 7 bases and J 0 bases, leaving 7 bases between the germline ends. Germline V CDR1 and CDR2: MNHEY, SVGAGI. The CDR3 here is CASTRVSGANVLTF. The CDR3 nucleotides read TGTGCCAGCACCCGCGTCTCTGGGGCCAACGTCCTGACTTTC.

V usage is TRBV6-2 or TRBV6-3 and J usage is TRBJ2-7; 7 bases match TRBD2. The germline gives CDR1 MNHEY, CDR2 SVGEGT. With V trimmed by 0 bases and J by 8 bases, 16 bases remained unmatched. The CDR3 loop spans 17 amino acids. The CDR3 sequence is CASSYSSAGGVSMKQYF. For the CDR3, the DNA is TGTGCCAGCAGTTACTCATCCGCTGGGGGGGTTTCAATGAAGCAGTACTTC.

V and J are TRBV5-1 and TRBJ2-6, with D possibly matching TRBD1 (6 bases). Trimming left V 3 bases short and J 0 bases short, with 13 bases between. Germline V gives CDR1 SGHRS, CDR2 YFSETQ. This CDR3 region has 17 residues. The CDR3 DNA follows: TGCGCCAGCAGCTCCCAGACAGGCTACTCTGGGGCCAACGTCCTGACTTTC. This encodes CASSSQTGYSGANVLTF.

V gene TRBV2 combines with J gene TRBJ2-7, with D perhaps TRBD1 (6 bases). The germline CDR1 and CDR2 sequences are SNHLY and FYNNEI. CDR3 length: 14 amino acids. With 8 bases removed from V and 2 bases from J, the gap between germline ends came to 16 bases. CDR3 residues: CASRRAGAAYEQYF. DNA of the CDR3: TGTGCCAGCCGGCGGGCAGGGGCAGCCTACGAGCAGTACTTC.

CDR3 protein: CAWSVQGDTQYF. The CDR3 coding sequence is TGTGCCTGGAGTGTACAGGGGGATACGCAGTATTTT. The chain is built from TRBV30 and TRBJ2-3, with 7 bases fitting TRBD1. J gave up 6 bases and V 0 bases, and 0 bases lay outside the gene matches. The CDR3 has 12 amino acids. Germline V gene lookup returns CDR1 GTSNPN and CDR2 SVGIG (reference sequence).

The chain uses TRBV29-1 and TRBJ1-3; 9 bases agree with TRBD1. After removal of 7 bases from V and 4 bases from J, the junction contained 11 bases not matched to a gene. Germline CDR1 reads SQVTM; CDR2 reads ANQGSEA. The length of the CDR3 is 15 residues. The CDR3 is CSALSWGQGGNTIYF. For the CDR3, the DNA is TGCAGCGCCCTTTCCTGGGGACAGGGAGGAAACACCATATATTTT.

Here the CDR3 reads CASSFTGGHEQFF. CDR3 nucleotide sequence: TGTGCCAGTAGTTTCACAGGGGGCCATGAGCAGTTCTTC. The genes are TRBV19 and TRBJ2-1; 9 bases line up with TRBD1. Germline CDR1 LNHDA, CDR2 SQIVND (reference sequence). The J segment lost 8 bases and the V segment lost 5 bases, leaving 4 bases of the junction unmatched. The length of the CDR3 is 13 residues.

This clone appeared a single time. CDR3 in amino acids: CASSQEGQGGQPQHF. The DNA for the CDR3 is TGTGCCAGCAGCCAAGAGGGACAGGGTGGACAGCCCCAGCATTTT. V is TRBV4-2 and J is TRBJ1-5, with 9 bases identical to TRBD1. CDR3 length: 15 amino acids. The germline CDR1 and CDR2 sequences are LGHNA and YNFKEQ. With 0 bases clipped from V and 7 bases from J, the junction kept 4 bases outside the gene matches.

The V and J genes are TRBV6-5 and TRBJ1-2; possible D gene TRBD1, 6 bases. V gave up 6 bases and J gave up 8 bases, with 13 bases separating them. This CDR3 has 12 amino acids. Germline loops: CDR1 MNHEY, CDR2 SVGAGI. Here the CDR3 reads CASSLNRDGYTF. CDR3 DNA sequence: TGTGCCAGCAGCCTTAACAGGGACGGCTACACCTTC.